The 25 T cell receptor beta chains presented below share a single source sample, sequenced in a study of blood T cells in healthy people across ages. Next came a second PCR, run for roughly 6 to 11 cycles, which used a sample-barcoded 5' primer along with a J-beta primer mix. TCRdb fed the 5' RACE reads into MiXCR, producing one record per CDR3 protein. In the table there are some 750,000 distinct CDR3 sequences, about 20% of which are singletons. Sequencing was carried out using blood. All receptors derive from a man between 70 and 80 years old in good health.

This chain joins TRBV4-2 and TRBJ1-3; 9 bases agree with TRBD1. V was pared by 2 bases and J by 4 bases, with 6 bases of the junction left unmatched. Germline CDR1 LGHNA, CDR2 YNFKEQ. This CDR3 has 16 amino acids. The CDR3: CASSQPTGGMGNTIYF. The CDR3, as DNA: TGTGCCAGCAGCCAACCGACAGGGGGTATGGGAAACACCATATATTTT.

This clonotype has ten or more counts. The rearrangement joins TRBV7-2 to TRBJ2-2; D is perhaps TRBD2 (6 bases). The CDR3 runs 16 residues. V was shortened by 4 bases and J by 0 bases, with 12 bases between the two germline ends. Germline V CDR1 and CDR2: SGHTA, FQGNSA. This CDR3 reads CASSSSPSANTGELFF. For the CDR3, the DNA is TGTGCCAGCAGCTCCTCCCCTAGCGCGAACACCGGGGAGCTGTTTTTT.

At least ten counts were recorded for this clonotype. The CDR3 DNA reads as TGTGCCAGCAGCCGGGGGGCAACTAATGAAAAACTGTTTTTT. Protein sequence: CASSRGATNEKLFF. The J gene is TRBJ1-4, the V gene TRBV7-8; perhaps TRBD1 as D (5 bases). The CDR3 contains 14 residues. Germline V gives CDR1 SGHVS, CDR2 FQNEAQ. V lost 5 bases, J lost 0 bases, and 7 bases lay in between.

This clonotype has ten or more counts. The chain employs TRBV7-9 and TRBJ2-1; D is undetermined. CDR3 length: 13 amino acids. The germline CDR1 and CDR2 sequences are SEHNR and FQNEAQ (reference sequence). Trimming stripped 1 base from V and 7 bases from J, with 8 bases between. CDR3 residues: CASSLVARNEQFF. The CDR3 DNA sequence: TGTGCCAGCAGCTTAGTCGCGAGGAATGAGCAGTTCTTC.

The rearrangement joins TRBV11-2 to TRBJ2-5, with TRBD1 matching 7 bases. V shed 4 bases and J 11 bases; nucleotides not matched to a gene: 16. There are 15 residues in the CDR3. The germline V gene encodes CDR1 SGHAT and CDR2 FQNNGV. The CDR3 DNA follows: TGTGCCAGCAGCTCCCGGGACAGCAGCCCTTTTGTGCAGTACTTC. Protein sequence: CASSSRDSSPFVQYF.

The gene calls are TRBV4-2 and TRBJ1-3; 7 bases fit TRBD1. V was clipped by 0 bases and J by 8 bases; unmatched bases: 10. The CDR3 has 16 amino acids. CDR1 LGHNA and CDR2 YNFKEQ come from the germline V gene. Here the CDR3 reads CASSQDAGGQSYTIYF. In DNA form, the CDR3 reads TGTGCCAGCAGCCAAGACGCAGGGGGGCAATCATACACCATATATTTT.

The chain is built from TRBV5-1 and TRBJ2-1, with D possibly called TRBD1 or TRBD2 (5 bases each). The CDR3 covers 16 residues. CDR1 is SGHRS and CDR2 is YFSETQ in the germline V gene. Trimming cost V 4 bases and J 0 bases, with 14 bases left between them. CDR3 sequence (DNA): TGCGCCAGCAGCACATTAGGGACCAGCTCCTACAATGAGCAGTTCTTC. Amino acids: CASSTLGTSSYNEQFF. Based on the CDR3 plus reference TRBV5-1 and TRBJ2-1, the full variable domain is KAGVTQTPRYLIKTRGQQVTLSCSPISGHRSVSWYQQTPGQGLQFLFEYFSETQRNKGNFPGRFSGRQFSNSRSEMNVSTLELGDSALYLCASSTLGTSSYNEQFFGPGTRLTVL.

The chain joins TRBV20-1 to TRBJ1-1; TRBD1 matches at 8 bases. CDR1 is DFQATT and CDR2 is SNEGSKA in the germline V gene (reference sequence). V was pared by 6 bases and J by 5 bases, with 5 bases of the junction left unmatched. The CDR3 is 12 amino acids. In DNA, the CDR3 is TGCAGTGCCAGGGGGCGGGAGACTGAAGCTTTCTTT. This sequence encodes CSARGRETEAFF.

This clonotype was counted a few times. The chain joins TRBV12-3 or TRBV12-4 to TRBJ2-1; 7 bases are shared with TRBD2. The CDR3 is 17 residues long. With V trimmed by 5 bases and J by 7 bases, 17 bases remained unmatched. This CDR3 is CASSRPYAATGGNEQFF. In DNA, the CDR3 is TGTGCCAGCAGTCGACCCTATGCGGCCACGGGGGGAAATGAGCAGTTCTTC.

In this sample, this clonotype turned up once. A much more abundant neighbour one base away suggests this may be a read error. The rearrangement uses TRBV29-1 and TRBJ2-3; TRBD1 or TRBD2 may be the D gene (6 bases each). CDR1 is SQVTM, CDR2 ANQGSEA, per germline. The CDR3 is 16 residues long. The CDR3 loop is CSVDNPRGEATGTQYF. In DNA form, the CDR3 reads TGCAGCGTCGACAATCCTAGGGGGGAAGCAACAGGTACGCAGTATTTT.

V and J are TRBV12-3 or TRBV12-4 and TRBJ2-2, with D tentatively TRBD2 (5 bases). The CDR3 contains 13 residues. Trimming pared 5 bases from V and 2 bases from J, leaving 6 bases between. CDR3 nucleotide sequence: TGTGCCAGCAGTGGACTCAACACCGGGGAGCTGTTTTTT. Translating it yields CASSGLNTGELFF.

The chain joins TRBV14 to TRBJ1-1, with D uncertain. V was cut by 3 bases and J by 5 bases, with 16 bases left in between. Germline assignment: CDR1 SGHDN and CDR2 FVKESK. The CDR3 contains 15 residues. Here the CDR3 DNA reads TGTGCCAGCAGCCACCTCGGCGGCTCGGGGACTGAAGCTTTCTTT. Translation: CASSHLGGSGTEAFF.

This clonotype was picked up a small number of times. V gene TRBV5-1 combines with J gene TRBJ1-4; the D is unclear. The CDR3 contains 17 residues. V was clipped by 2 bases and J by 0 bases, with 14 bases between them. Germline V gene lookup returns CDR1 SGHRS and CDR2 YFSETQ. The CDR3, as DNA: TGCGCCAGCAGCTTTTCAGCCCAGCTAGCAACTAATGAAAAACTGTTTTTT. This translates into CASSFSAQLATNEKLFF.

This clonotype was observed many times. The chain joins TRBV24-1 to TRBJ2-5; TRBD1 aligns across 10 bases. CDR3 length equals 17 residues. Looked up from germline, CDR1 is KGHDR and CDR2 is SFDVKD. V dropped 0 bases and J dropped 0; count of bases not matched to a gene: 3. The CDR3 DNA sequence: TGTGCCACCAGTGATTTGCAGGGACAGGGGAACCAAGAGACCCAGTACTTC. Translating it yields CATSDLQGQGNQETQYF.

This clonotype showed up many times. CDR3 DNA: TGTGCCAGCAGTTTAATCGGGCTAGCGGGGGGGGTGAGCTCCTACAATGAGCAGTTCTTC. Its translation is CASSLIGLAGGVSSYNEQFF. This chain connects TRBV28 to TRBJ2-1; 12 bases fit TRBD2. The CDR3 contains 20 residues. The J segment lost 0 bases and the V segment lost 2 bases, leaving 11 bases of the junction unmatched. Germline V CDR1 and CDR2: MDHEN, SYDVKM.

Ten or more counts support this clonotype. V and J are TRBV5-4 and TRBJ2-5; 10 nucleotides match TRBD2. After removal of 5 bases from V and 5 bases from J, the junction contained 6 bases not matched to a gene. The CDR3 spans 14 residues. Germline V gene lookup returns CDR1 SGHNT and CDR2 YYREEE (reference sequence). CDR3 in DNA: TGTGCCAGCAGTTCGGGACTAGCGAGGGAGACCCAGTACTTC. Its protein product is CASSSGLARETQYF.

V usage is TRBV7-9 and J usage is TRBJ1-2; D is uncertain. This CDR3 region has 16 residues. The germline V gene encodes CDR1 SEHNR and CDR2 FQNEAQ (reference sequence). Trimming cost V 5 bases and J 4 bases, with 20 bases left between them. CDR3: CASSPVSGLGGYGYTF. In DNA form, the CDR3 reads TGTGCCAGCAGCCCCGTGTCCGGGTTGGGTGGCTATGGCTACACCTTC.

The CDR3 nucleotides are TGTGCCAGCAGTTACACGGCTAGCGCGGCGGGTTACGAGCAGTACGTC. Translation gives CASSYTASAAGYEQYV. The J gene is TRBJ2-5, the V gene TRBV6-2 or TRBV6-3; D perhaps matches TRBD2 (6 bases). The J call may be mistaken, given a closer DNA end match to TRBJ2-7. The CDR3 extends over 16 amino acids. Per germline, CDR1 MNHEY and CDR2 SVGEGT.

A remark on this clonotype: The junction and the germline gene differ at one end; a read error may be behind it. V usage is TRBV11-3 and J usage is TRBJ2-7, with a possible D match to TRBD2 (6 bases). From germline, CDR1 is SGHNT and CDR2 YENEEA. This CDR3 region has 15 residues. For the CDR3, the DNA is TGTGCCAGCAGCCTAGAGGCGGGACGCTCCTACGAGCAGTACTTC. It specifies CASSLEAGRSYEQYF.

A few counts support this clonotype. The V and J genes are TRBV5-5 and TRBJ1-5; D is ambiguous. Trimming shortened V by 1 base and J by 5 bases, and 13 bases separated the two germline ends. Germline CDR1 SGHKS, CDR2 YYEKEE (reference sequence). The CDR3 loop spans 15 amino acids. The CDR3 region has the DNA TGTGCCAGCAGCTTGTTTGACTCCCTTTATCAGCCCCAGCATTTT. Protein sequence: CASSLFDSLYQPQHF.

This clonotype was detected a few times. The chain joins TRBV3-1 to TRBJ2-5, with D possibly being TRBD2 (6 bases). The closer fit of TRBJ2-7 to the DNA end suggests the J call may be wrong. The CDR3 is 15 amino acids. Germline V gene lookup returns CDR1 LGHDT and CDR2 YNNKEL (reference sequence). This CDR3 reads CASSQELGLTYEQYF. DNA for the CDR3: TGTGCCAGCAGCCAAGAGTTGGGACTGACCTACGAGCAGTACTTC.

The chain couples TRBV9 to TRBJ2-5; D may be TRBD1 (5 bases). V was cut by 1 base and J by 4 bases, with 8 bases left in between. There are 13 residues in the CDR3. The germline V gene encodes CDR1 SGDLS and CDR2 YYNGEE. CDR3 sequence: CASSVHRRETQYF. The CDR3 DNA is TGTGCCAGCAGCGTACACAGGCGAGAGACCCAGTACTTC. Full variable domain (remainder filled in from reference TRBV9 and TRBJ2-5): DSGVTQTPKHLITATGQRVTLRCSPRSGDLSVYWYQQSLDQGLQFLIQYYNGEERAKGNILERFSAQQFPDLHSELNLSSLELGDSALYFCASSVHRRETQYFGPGTRLLVL.

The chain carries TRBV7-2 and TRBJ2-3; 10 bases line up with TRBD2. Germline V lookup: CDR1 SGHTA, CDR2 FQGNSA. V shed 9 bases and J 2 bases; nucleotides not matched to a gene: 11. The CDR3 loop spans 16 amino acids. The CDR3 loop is CASSKSGGAFTDTQYF. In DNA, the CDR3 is TGTGCCAGTAGTAAAAGCGGGGGGGCGTTCACAGATACGCAGTATTTT.

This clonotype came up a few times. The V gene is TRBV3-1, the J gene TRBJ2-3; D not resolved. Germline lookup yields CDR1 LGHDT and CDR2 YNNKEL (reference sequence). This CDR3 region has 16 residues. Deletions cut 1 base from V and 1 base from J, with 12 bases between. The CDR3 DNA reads TGTGCCAGCAGCCAAGGTTTACCGTTAGGCACAGATACGCAGTATTTT. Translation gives CASSQGLPLGTDTQYF.

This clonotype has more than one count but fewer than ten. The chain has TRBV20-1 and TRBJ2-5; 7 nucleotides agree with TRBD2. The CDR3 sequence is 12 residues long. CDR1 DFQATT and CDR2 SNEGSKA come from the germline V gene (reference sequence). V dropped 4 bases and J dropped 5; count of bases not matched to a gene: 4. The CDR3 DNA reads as TGCAGTGCTAATCGGGGAGGGGAGACCCAGTACTTC. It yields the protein CSANRGGETQYF.